This paragraph reports one T cell receptor beta chain. Its specificity is not known. TCRdb itself ran the 5' RACE reads through MiXCR, one entry per CDR3 protein. Altogether 150,000 to 200,000 distinct CDR3 sequences are present, around 16% being singletons, with the ten largest covering about 7.8%. This entry comes from a study of CD8 T cells in ankylosing spondylitis. General study findings and limits: Disease-linked clones had a CD8+ phenotype and relatively low frequency in peripheral blood. Among TCR beta sequences, a motif of 7 to 9 highly homologous variants appeared characteristic of ankylosing spondylitis blood. Significant enrichment of disease-linked clones was reportedly seen in matched ankylosing spondylitis synovial fluid.

The CDR3 length is 15 residues. Germline lookup yields CDR1 LGHDT and CDR2 YNNKEL (reference sequence). J gave up 3 bases and V 3 bases, and 8 bases lay outside the gene matches. The chain is built from TRBV3-1 and TRBJ2-7; 7 nucleotides align to TRBD2. The sample comprised blood, either unsorted or a sorted T cell fraction (not recorded which). The TCR originated in a male donor with ankylosing spondylitis or in good health (not recorded which). CDR3 region: CASSHVRGGIYEQYF. The CDR3 region has the DNA TGTGCCAGCAGCCACGTTCGCGGGGGTATCTACGAGCAGTACTTC.